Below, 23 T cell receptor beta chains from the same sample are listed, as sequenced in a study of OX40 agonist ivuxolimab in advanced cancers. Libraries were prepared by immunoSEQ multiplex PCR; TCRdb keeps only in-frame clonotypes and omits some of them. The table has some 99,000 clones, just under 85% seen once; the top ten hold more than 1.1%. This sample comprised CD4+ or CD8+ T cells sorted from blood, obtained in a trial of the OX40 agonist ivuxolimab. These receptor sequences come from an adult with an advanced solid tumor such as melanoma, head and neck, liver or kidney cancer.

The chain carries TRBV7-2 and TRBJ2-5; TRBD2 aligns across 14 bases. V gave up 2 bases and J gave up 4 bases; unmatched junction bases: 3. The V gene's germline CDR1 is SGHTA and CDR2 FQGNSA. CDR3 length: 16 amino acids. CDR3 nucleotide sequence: TGTGCCAGCAGCTTAAGACTAGCGGGGGGGCGAGAGACCCAGTACTTC. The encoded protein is CASSLRLAGGRETQYF.

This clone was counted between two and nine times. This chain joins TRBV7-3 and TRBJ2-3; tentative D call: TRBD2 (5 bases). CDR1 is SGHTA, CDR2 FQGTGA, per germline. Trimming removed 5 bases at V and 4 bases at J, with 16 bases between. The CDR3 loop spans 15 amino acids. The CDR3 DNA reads TGTGCCAGCAGCCCTCGGGGTAGCAACCCAGATACGCAGTATTTT. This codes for CASSPRGSNPDTQYF.

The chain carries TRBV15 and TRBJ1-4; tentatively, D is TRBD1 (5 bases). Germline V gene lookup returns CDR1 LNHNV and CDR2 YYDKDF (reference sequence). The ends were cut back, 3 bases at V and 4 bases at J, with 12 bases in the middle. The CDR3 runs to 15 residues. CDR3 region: CATSRSTDNNEKLFF. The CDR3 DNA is TGTGCCACCAGCAGGTCGACAGACAATAATGAAAAACTGTTTTTT.

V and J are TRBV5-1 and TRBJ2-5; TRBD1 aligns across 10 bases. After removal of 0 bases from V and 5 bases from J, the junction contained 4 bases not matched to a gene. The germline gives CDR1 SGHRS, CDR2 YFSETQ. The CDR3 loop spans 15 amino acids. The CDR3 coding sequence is TGCGCCAGCAGCTTGGGACAGGGGGCGCGGGAGACCCAGTACTTC. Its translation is CASSLGQGARETQYF. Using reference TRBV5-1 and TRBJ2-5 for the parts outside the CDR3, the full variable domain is KAGVTQTPRYLIKTRGQQVTLSCSPISGHRSVSWYQQTPGQGLQFLFEYFSETQRNKGNFPGRFSGRQFSNSRSEMNVSTLELGDSALYLCASSLGQGARETQYFGPGTRLLVL.

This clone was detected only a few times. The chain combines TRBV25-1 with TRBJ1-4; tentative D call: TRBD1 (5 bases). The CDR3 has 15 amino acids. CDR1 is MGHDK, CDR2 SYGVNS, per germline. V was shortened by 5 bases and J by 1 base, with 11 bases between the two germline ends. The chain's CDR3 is CASSSLGGTNEKLFF. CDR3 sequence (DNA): TGTGCCAGCAGTTCATTGGGGGGAACTAATGAAAAACTGTTTTTT. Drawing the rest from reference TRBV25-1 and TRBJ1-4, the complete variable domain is EADIYQTPRYLVIGTGKKITLECSQTMGHDKMYWYQQDPGMELHLIHYSYGVNSTEKGDLSSESTVSRIRTEHFPLTLESARPSHTSQYLCASSSLGGTNEKLFFGSGTQLSVL.

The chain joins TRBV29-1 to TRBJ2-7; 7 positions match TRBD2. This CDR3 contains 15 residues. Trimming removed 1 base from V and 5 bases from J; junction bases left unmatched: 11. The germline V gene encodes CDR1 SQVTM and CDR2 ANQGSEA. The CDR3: CSVEVMAGEKDEQYF. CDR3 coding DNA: TGCAGCGTTGAAGTGATGGCGGGGGAAAAAGACGAGCAGTACTTC.

The CDR3, as DNA: TGTGCCAGCAGTCTGACGTATACGCAGTATTTT. This gives the protein CASSLTYTQYF. The chain joins TRBV7-2 to TRBJ2-3; D is uncertain. V lost 6 bases and J lost 7, with 8 bases in between. The V gene's germline CDR1 is SGHTA and CDR2 FQGNSA. The CDR3 has 11 amino acids.

The CDR3 DNA sequence: TGTGCCAGCAGCTTATCGGCTACTAGTGAGGACCAGTACTTC. The encoded protein is CASSLSATSEDQYF. The rearrangement uses TRBV7-2 and TRBJ2-5; tentatively, D is TRBD2 (5 bases). The CDR3 has 14 amino acids. The V end was cut by 2 bases, the J end by 10 bases, with 17 bases between. The V gene's germline CDR1 is SGHTA and CDR2 FQGNSA.

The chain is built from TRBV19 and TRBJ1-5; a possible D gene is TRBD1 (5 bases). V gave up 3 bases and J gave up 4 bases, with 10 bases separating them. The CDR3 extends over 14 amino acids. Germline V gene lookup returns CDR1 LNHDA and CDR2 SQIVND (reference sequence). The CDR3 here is CASSMDTFNQPQHF. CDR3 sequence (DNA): TGTGCCAGTAGTATGGACACCTTTAATCAGCCCCAGCATTTT.

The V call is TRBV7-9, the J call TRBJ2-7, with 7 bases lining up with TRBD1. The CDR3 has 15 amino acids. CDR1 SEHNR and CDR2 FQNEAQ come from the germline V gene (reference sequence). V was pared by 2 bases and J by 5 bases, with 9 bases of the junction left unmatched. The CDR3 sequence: CASSLRQGASHEQYF. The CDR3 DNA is TGTGCCAGCAGCTTAAGACAGGGTGCATCCCACGAGCAGTACTTC.

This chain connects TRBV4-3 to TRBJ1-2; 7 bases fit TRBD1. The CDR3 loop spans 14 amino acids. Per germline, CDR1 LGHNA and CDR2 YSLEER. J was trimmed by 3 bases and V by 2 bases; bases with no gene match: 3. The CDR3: CASSQQGGDYGYTF. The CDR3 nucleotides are TGCGCCAGCAGCCAACAAGGGGGCGACTATGGCTACACCTTC.

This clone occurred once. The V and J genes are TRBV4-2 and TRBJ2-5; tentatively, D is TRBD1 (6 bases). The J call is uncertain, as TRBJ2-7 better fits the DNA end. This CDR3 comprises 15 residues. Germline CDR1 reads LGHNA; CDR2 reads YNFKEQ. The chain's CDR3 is CASSRSGTNDYEQYF. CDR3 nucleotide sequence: TGTGCCAGCAGCCGGTCCGGGACAAATGACTACGAGCAGTACTTC.

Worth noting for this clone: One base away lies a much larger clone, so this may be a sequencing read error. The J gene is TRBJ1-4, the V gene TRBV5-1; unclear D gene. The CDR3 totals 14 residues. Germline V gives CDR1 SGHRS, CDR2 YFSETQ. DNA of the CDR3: TGCGCCAGCAGCTTGGGAGGGCATGATGAAAAACCGTTTTTT. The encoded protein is CASSLGGHDEKPFF.

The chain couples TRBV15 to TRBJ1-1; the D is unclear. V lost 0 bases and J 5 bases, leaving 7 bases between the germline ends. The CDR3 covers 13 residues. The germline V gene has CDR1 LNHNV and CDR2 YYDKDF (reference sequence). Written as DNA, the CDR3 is TGTGCCACCAGCAGAGAATCCCGGACTGAAGCTTTCTTT. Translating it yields CATSRESRTEAFF. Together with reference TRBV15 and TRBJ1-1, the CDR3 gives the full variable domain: DAMVIQNPRYQVTQFGKPVTLSCSQTLNHNVMYWYQQKSSQAPKLLFHYYDKDFNNEADTPDNFQSRRPNTSFCFLDIRSPGLGDTAMYLCATSRESRTEAFFGQGTRLTVV.

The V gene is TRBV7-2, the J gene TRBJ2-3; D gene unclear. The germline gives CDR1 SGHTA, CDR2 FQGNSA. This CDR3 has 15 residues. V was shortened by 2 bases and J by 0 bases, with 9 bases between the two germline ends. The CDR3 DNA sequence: TGTGCCAGCAGCTTATCAGTCGGGAGCACAGATACGCAGTATTTT. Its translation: CASSLSVGSTDTQYF.

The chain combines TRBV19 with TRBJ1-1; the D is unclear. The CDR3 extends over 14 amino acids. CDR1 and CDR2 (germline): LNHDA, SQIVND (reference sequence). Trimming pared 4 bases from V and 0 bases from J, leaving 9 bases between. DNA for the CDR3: TGTGCCAGTAGTAGTTTGGAGCTGAACACTGAAGCTTTCTTT. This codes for CASSSLELNTEAFF.

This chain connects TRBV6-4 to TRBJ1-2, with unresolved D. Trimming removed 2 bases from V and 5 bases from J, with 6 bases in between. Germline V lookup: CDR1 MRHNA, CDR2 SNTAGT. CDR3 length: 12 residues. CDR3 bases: TGTGCCAGCAGTGACAACAGTTATGGCTACACCTTC. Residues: CASSDNSYGYTF.

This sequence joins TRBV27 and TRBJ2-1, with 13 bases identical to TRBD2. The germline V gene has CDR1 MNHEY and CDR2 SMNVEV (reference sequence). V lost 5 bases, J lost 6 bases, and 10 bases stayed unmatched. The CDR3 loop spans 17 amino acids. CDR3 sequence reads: CASSGTDGLAGVNEQFF. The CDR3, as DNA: TGTGCCAGCAGTGGCACCGACGGACTAGCGGGAGTCAATGAGCAGTTCTTC.

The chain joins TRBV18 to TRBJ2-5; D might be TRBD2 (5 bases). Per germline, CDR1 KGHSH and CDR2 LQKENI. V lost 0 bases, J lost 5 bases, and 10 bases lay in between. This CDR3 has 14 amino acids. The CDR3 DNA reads TGTGCCAGCTCACCACCGATAGCGCGGGAGACCCAGTACTTC. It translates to CASSPPIARETQYF.

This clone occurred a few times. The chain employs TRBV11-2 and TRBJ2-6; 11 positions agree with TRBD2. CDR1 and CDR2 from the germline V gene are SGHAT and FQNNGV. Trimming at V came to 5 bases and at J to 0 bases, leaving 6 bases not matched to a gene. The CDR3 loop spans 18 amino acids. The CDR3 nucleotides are TGTGCCAGCAGCCCGGGACTAGCGGCGATCTCTGGGGCCAACGTCCTGACTTTC. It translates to CASSPGLAAISGANVLTF.

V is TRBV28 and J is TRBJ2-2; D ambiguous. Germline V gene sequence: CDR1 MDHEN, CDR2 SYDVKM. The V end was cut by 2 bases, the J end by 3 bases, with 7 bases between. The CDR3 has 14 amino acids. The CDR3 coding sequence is TGTGCCAGCAGTTTAGGCCTCCACACCGGGGAGCTGTTTTTT. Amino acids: CASSLGLHTGELFF.

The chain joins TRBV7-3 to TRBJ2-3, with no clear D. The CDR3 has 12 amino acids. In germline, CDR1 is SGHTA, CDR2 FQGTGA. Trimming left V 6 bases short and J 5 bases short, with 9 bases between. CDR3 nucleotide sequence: TGTGCCAGCAGTGAAGCCGGAGATACGCAGTATTTT. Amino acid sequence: CASSEAGDTQYF.

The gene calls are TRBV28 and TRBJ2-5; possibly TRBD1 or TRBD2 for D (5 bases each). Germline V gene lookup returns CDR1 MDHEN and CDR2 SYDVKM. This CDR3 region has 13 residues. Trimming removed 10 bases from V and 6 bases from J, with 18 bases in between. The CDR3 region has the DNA TGTGCCACAGGGACGGCAGGCTTCCAGACCCAGTACTTC. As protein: CATGTAGFQTQYF.